This TCR beta chain was identified during a study of monozygotic twins with inflammatory bowel disease. General observations from the study: IBD patients shared fewer clonotypes with others than healthy twins, especially with disease activity.

This CDR3 comprises 13 residues. The V gene's germline CDR1 is SQVTM and CDR2 ANQGSEA. On this clonotype: The antigen is unknown.

UMIs containing a 6-nucleotide sample barcode were added via template switching. With about 17 and 10 cycles respectively, two nested PCRs were carried out on TCRalpha and TCRbeta cDNA. TCRdb re-called the 5' RACE reads and gives one entry per CDR3 protein, without DNA. The sample is made up of 200,000 to 250,000 distinct CDR3 sequences, and the top ten hold roughly 7.7% of it. The receptor comes from a human donor with ulcerative colitis or Crohn's disease, or a healthy co-twin of an affected twin (not recorded which). Sequencing was done on a sample of blood. This chain joins TRBV29-1 and TRBJ1-1. The CDR3 spells CSVRKAMNTEAFF.